This is a list of T cell receptor beta chains from one sample in a study of T cell responses to AZD1222 COVID-19 vaccine. Produced via immunoSEQ multiplex PCR; TCRdb's table is partial and in-frame only. Of over 130,000 clones in the sample, 90% were seen once. The specimen was peripheral blood, collected 28 days after the second AZD1222 dose. These receptors all stem from an adult who received the AZD1222 COVID-19 vaccine. Each CDR3 is given with its conserved first and last residue. Each record gives: clone size, J gene, D gene, V gene, CDR3 DNA, CDR3 protein. D genes are given only for firm matches. Clone sizes are given selectively: once, few, many, or a class where the clone is expanded.

-	TRBJ2-1	-	TRBV29-1	TGCAGCGTTGAAGGGACAGCTTCCTACAATGAGCAGTTCTTC	CSVEGTASYNEQFF
once	TRBJ1-6	TRBD1	TRBV6-2/TRBV6-3	TGTGCCAGCAGCCCTAGGGGGACAGGGGCCTTCTCCTATAATTCACCCCTCCACTTT	CASSPRGTGAFSYNSPLHF
once	TRBJ2-6	-	TRBV28	TGTGCCAGCAGTTTCAGGTCTGGGGCCAACGTCCTGACTTTC	CASSFRSGANVLTF
once	TRBJ1-3	-	TRBV7-2	TGTGCCAGCAGCAAACACGCACAGGGCTTTAGTGGAAACACCATATATTTT	CASSKHAQGFSGNTIYF
-	TRBJ2-5	TRBD2	TRBV5-1	TGCGCCAGCAGCTTGGCCGGGACTAGCGGTCAAGAGACCCAGTACTTC	CASSLAGTSGQETQYF
once	TRBJ2-1	-	TRBV9	TGTGCCAGCAGCGTAGCCGCACAGGGTAGCTCCTACAATGAGCAGTTCTTC	CASSVAAQGSSYNEQFF
-	TRBJ2-7	TRBD2	TRBV20-1	TGCAGTGCTAGTCTATGGGGGGCGGGAGGGTCCTACGAGCAGTACTTC	CSASLWGAGGSYEQYF
once	TRBJ1-3	-	TRBV30	TGTGCCTGGACTGGGAGGCAGCTCAGCTCTGGAAACACCATATATTTT	CAWTGRQLSSGNTIYF
-	TRBJ2-1	-	TRBV20-1	TGCAGTGCCAACTCACGCGAGCAGTTCTTC	CSANSREQFF
once	TRBJ2-1	TRBD2	TRBV3-1/TRBV3-2	TGTGCCAGCAGCCTTCTAACTAGCGGGGCCAACAATGAGCAGTTCTTC	CASSLLTSGANNEQFF
few	TRBJ1-1	TRBD1	TRBV5-4	TGTGCCAGCAGCTTGGGTGACAGGGGGCGATACACTGAAGCTTTCTTT	CASSLGDRGRYTEAFF
-	TRBJ2-1	TRBD2	TRBV28	TGTGCCAGCAGATCCCTGGGCGCGGGGGGCTACAATGAGCAGTTCTTC	CASRSLGAGGYNEQFF
few	TRBJ1-1	-	TRBV30	TGTGCCTGGAGTGACGACAGGTTGAACACTGAAGCTTTCTTT	CAWSDDRLNTEAFF
-	TRBJ2-1	-	TRBV5-1	TGCGCCAGCAACCTGGACGGATACAATGAGCAGTTCTTC	CASNLDGYNEQFF
-	TRBJ2-5	-	TRBV4-2	TGTGCCAGCAGCCAAGTATCCGAGTTTGGTCAGACCCAGTACTTC	CASSQVSEFGQTQYF
-	TRBJ1-6	TRBD1	TRBV5-1	TGCGCCAGCAGCTCCCTCGACAGGGGTAGGGATTCACCCCTCCACTTT	CASSSLDRGRDSPLHF
once	TRBJ2-1	-	TRBV6-5	TGTGCCAGCAGTTATGACCATCGCTCCTACAATGAGCAGTTCTTC	CASSYDHRSYNEQFF
-	TRBJ1-5	TRBD1	TRBV19	TGTGCCAGTAGTATAGTAGGGACAGGGGGGATCAGCAATCAGCCCCAGCATTTT	CASSIVGTGGISNQPQHF
-	TRBJ2-7	TRBD1	TRBV7-3	TGTGCCAGCAGCCCTGGGACAGGGGGCTACGAGCAGTACTTC	CASSPGTGGYEQYF
once	TRBJ1-1	-	TRBV29-1	TGCAGCGTTGTTCGATCCCTTACTGAAGCTTTCTTT	CSVVRSLTEAFF
few	TRBJ1-4	TRBD1	TRBV19	TGTGCCAGTAGTATAACAGGGGCTGCAACTAATGAAAAACTGTTTTTT	CASSITGAATNEKLFF
-	TRBJ1-5	-	TRBV7-2	TGTGCCAGCAGCTTAGGATTTGCAGGGAATCAGCCCCAGCATTTT	CASSLGFAGNQPQHF
-	TRBJ2-7	TRBD2	TRBV25-1	TGTGCCAGCAGTGAAACGGGACTAGCGGGAGCCGAGCAGTACTTC	CASSETGLAGAEQYF
once	TRBJ2-4	TRBD2	TRBV27	TGTGCCAGCAGTTGGAGTAGCGGGAGGGCCAAAAACATTCAGTACTTC	CASSWSSGRAKNIQYF
-	TRBJ1-2	-	TRBV29-1	TGCAGCGTCCTTCCCGTGGCCGCAAACCTCTATGGCTACACCTTC	CSVLPVAANLYGYTF
-	TRBJ2-3	-	TRBV30	TGTGCCTGGAGTGTAGAGAGGGATGGCACAGATACGCAGTATTTT	CAWSVERDGTDTQYF
-	TRBJ2-5	-	TRBV7-6	TGTGCCAGCAGCTTAGGCGGGCAGGGAGGAGAGACCCAGTACTTC	CASSLGGQGGETQYF
-	TRBJ2-1	-	TRBV19	TGTGCCAGTAGTCCCCGACAGCGGTTCCACAATGAGCAGTTCTTC	CASSPRQRFHNEQFF